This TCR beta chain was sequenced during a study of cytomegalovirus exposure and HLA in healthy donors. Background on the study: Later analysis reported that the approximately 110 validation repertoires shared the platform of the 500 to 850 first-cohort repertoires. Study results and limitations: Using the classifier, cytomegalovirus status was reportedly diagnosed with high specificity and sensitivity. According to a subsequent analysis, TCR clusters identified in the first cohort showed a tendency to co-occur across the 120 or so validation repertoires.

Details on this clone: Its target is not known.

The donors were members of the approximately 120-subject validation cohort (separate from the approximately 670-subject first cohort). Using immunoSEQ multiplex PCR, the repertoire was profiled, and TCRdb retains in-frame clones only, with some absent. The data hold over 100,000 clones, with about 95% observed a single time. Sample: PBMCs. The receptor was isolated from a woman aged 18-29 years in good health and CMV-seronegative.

CDR3 nucleotides: TGTGCCAGTAGTCCAGAGGGCTCCTACAATGAGCAGTTCTTC. This sequence encodes CASSPEGSYNEQFF. The chain combines TRBV19 with TRBJ2-1; D is possibly TRBD2 (5 bases). The CDR3 has 14 residues. The germline V and J ends were trimmed by 5 bases and 0 bases, with 8 bases remaining between them. Per germline, CDR1 LNHDA and CDR2 SQIVND (reference sequence).